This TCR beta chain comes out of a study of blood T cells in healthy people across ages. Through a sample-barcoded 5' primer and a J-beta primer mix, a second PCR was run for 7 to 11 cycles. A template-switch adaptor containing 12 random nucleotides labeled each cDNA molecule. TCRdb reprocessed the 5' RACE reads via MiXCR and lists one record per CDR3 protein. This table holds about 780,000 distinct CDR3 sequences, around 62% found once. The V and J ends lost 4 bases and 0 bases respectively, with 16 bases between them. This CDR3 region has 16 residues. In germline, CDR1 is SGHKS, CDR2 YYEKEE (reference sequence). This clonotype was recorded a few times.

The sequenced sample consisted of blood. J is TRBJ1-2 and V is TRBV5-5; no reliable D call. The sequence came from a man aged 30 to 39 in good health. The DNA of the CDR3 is TGTGCCAGCAGCCTATTCAAGGGCCAGCCTAACTATGGCTACACCTTC. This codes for CASSLFKGQPNYGYTF.